What follows are 10 T cell receptor beta chains derived from one specimen sequenced in a study of blood T cell repertoires in COVID-19. Method: immunoSEQ multiplex PCR; TCRdb's copy keeps in-frame clones and lacks some. The repertoire includes 50,000 to 70,000 clones, about nine tenths of them detected once, and 7% to 10% sits in the top ten. The sample taken for sequencing was peripheral blood. All receptors derive from a woman older than 75 with active COVID-19.

V is TRBV29-1 and J is TRBJ1-5; 7 bases fit TRBD1. This CDR3 has 13 amino acids. The germline V gene encodes CDR1 SQVTM and CDR2 ANQGSEA. After removal of 4 bases from V and 5 bases from J, the junction contained 5 bases not matched to a gene. The CDR3 spells CSVGTGVDQPQHF. Written as DNA, the CDR3 is TGCAGCGTTGGGACAGGAGTAGATCAGCCCCAGCATTTT.

V and J are TRBV27 and TRBJ1-4, with 10 bases lining up with TRBD1. The germline V gene encodes CDR1 MNHEY and CDR2 SMNVEV (reference sequence). This CDR3 spans 17 amino acids. V was pared by 3 bases and J by 4 bases, with 8 bases of the junction left unmatched. CDR3 DNA sequence: TGTGCCAGCAGTTTCTACGGGACAGGGGAACTTAATGAAAAACTGTTTTTT. Translating it yields CASSFYGTGELNEKLFF.

The J gene is TRBJ2-7, the V gene TRBV3-1 (or the pseudogene TRBV3-2); tentative D call: TRBD1 (6 bases). V dropped 3 bases and J dropped 3 bases, with 12 bases sitting between them. CDR3 size: 14 residues. Looked up from germline, CDR1 is LGHDT and CDR2 is YNNKEL (reference sequence). The CDR3 DNA is TGTGCCAGCAGCCAGCAGGGGAACCGCTACGAGCAGTACTTC. This sequence encodes CASSQQGNRYEQYF.

The chain joins TRBV7-6 to TRBJ2-2; 10 bases map to TRBD2. V lost 0 bases to trimming and J lost 7 bases; unmatched junction nucleotides: 8. CDR1 and CDR2 from the germline V gene are SGHVS and FNYEAQ. The CDR3 runs 17 residues. The CDR3 region is CASSLAGIAGGVGELFF. The CDR3 nucleotides read TGTGCCAGCAGCTTAGCAGGCATAGCGGGGGGTGTCGGGGAGCTGTTTTTT.

CDR3 residues: CASSPGDRGAYEQYV. The CDR3, as DNA: TGTGCCAGCAGCCCAGGGGACAGGGGAGCCTACGAGCAGTACGTC. The chain joins TRBV5-6 to TRBJ2-7; 10 bases match TRBD1. The germline V gene has CDR1 SGHDT and CDR2 YYEEEE. V dropped 4 bases and J dropped 2; count of bases not matched to a gene: 6. The CDR3 extends over 15 amino acids.

This sequence joins TRBV9 and TRBJ2-3; TRBD2 agrees at 9 bases. The CDR3 has 19 residues. Germline V CDR1 and CDR2: SGDLS, YYNGEE. J lost 3 bases, V lost 4 bases, and 18 bases had no gene match. Here the CDR3 DNA reads TGTGCCAGCAGCCCCCTGGCGGGAGGGTTCGTGCGAGGAACAGATACGCAGTATTTT. This encodes CASSPLAGGFVRGTDTQYF.

The rearrangement links TRBV2 to TRBJ1-4; 10 bases line up with TRBD1. The CDR3 is 15 residues long. CDR1 is SNHLY, CDR2 FYNNEI, per germline. After removal of 7 bases from V and 2 bases from J, the junction contained 4 bases not matched to a gene. This CDR3 is CASTDRGRTNEKLFF. The DNA of the CDR3 is TGTGCCAGCACCGACAGGGGGCGCACTAATGAAAAACTGTTTTTT.

The gene calls are TRBV5-1 and TRBJ2-3, with D tentatively TRBD1 (6 bases). This CDR3 spans 14 amino acids. V lost 1 base and J lost 4, with 10 bases in between. The germline gives CDR1 SGHRS, CDR2 YFSETQ. The CDR3 DNA reads TGCGCCAGCAGCTTGACAGGGTCAGCAGATACGCAGTATTTT. Its translation: CASSLTGSADTQYF.

V is TRBV4-2 and J is TRBJ1-2; no reliable D call. Trimming removed 4 bases from V and 7 bases from J, with 16 bases in between. CDR3 length equals 14 residues. Germline CDR1 is LGHNA and CDR2 is YNFKEQ. CDR3 sequence: CASSPPGVAGGYTF. The CDR3 nucleotides are TGTGCCAGCAGCCCCCCCGGGGTCGCGGGTGGCTACACCTTC.

Only a few counts were recorded for this clone. This chain joins TRBV5-1 and TRBJ2-7, with D perhaps matching TRBD2 (6 bases). Germline assignment: CDR1 SGHRS and CDR2 YFSETQ. The CDR3 contains 15 residues. Trimming removed 0 bases at V and 5 bases at J, with 15 bases between. CDR3 nucleotides: TGCGCCAGCAGCTTGGCTGGGGGACCGGGGGACGAGCAGTACGTC. Amino acids: CASSLAGGPGDEQYV.